This entry features one T cell receptor beta chain sequence. Its antigen target is currently unknown. Qualities for individual bases were not recorded, and no much larger clone is one base off. CDR1 KGHSH and CDR2 LQKENI are derived from the germline V gene. Spanning cysteine to phenylalanine, the CDR3 consists of 13 amino acids. CDR3 DNA only is kept here, 39 bases in frame from base 1. V is shortened by 3 bases, J by 5 bases, and the region joining them spans 10 bases. The record originates from a study of T cell changes during pregnancy in multiple sclerosis (dated by TCRdb to the late 2010s). Describing the broader study: The study examined how the T cell repertoire changed over the course of pregnancy in women with multiple sclerosis.

To prepare the library, the immunoSEQ multiplex PCR assay was applied. TCRdb limited this immuneACCESS table to in-frame rearrangements with V and J called. A share of clones is missing; checked studies link under half to unresolved V genes, and the rest is unexplained. The sample profile shows approximately 92,000 clones; more than 85% of them were found once. Jointly, the top ten make up less than 2% of the sample. The rearrangement joined TRBV18 to TRBJ2-5; the D gene is not confidently resolved. The source of this sequence is a female donor with multiple sclerosis, enrolled in a pregnancy study. The source was peripheral blood, collected in the first trimester of pregnancy. The nucleotide sequence reads TGTGCCAGCTCACCGAAGGTTAGCGAGACCCAGTACTTC. Its protein is CASSPKVSETQYF.